The 29 T cell receptor beta chains presented below share a single source sample, sequenced in a study of T-cell reconstitution after alpha-beta-depleted transplantation in children. TCRbeta library preparation incorporated unique molecular identifiers. TCRdb re-analysed the PCR reads in MiXCR, keeping a single row per CDR3 protein. The repertoire includes 140,000 or so distinct CDR3 sequences, around 8.8% of them detected once, and approximately 18% sits in the top ten. The specimen comprised PBMCs, mostly from graft donor cells, sampled 180 days after TCRalphabeta/CD19-depleted stem cell transplant. The receptors derive from a female patient aged 2 to 10 who had a stem cell transplant for congenital amegakaryocytic thrombocytopenia, so the T cells may come from the graft donor.

This clonotype was detected many times. The gene calls are TRBV12-3 or TRBV12-4 and TRBJ1-2; no reliable D call. The CDR3 sequence is 15 residues long. The V end was cut by 3 bases, the J end by 4 bases, with 15 bases between. The CDR3 loop reads CASSFGAVSGYGYTF. The CDR3 DNA sequence: TGTGCCAGCAGTTTTGGTGCGGTAAGCGGCTATGGCTACACCTTC.

This clonotype was recorded many times. The chain combines TRBV28 with TRBJ2-1; 8 positions agree with TRBD2. The CDR3 sequence is 12 residues long. Germline CDR1 is MDHEN and CDR2 is SYDVKM. Trimming removed 6 bases from V and 7 bases from J; junction bases left unmatched: 2. The CDR3 DNA sequence: TGTGCCAGCAGATCGGGGGGGAATGAGCAGTTCTTC. Its protein is CASRSGGNEQFF. Looking up the rest from reference TRBV28 and TRBJ2-1 gives the full variable domain: DVKVTQSSRYLVKRTGEKVFLECVQDMDHENMFWYRQDPGLGLRLIYFSYDVKMKEKGDIPEGYSVSREKKERFSLILESASTNQTSMYLCASRSGGNEQFFGPGTRLTVL.

This clonotype was recorded at least ten times. CDR3 sequence: CSARTSGLGTGELFF. The CDR3 DNA reads TGCAGTGCCCGGACTAGCGGGCTTGGCACCGGGGAGCTGTTTTTT. The chain combines TRBV20-1 with TRBJ2-2; 11 nucleotides match TRBD2. Losses at the gene ends were 6 bases for V and 4 bases for J; bases not matched to a gene: 7. This CDR3 spans 15 amino acids. CDR1 is DFQATT, CDR2 SNEGSKA, per germline (reference sequence).

This clonotype was picked up many times. The V and J genes are TRBV28 and TRBJ1-2; D unresolved. Trimming stripped 6 bases from V and 4 bases from J, with 12 bases between. CDR1 and CDR2 from the germline V gene are MDHEN and SYDVKM. The CDR3 extends over 13 amino acids. As DNA, the CDR3 is TGTGCCAGCAGGAATACCGACGGCTATGGCTACACCTTC. Residues: CASRNTDGYGYTF.

This clonotype has more than one count but fewer than ten. This chain links TRBV28 with TRBJ2-7; the D gene is possibly TRBD2 (5 bases). There are 14 residues in the CDR3. Germline values: CDR1 MDHEN, CDR2 SYDVKM. V gave up 11 bases and J gave up 2 bases, with 19 bases separating them. CDR3 nucleotide sequence: TGTGCCGCCCAATCCCCCCTCGGGGCCTACGAGCAGTACTTC. This codes for CAAQSPLGAYEQYF.

This clonotype came up many times. V and J are TRBV5-1 and TRBJ2-7; TRBD2 is a possible D gene (6 bases). Trimming pared 2 bases from V and 4 bases from J, leaving 16 bases between. CDR1 and CDR2 (germline): SGHRS, YFSETQ. The CDR3 runs 15 residues. This chain's CDR3 is CASSFRAGFPYEQYF. The CDR3 nucleotides read TGCGCCAGCAGCTTTAGGGCGGGGTTCCCATACGAGCAGTACTTC.

This clonotype has more than one count but fewer than ten. At one boundary the junction diverges from the germline segment, which might be a read error. DNA for the CDR3: TGTCAGATGGCGCAGGACACAGATACGCAGTATTTT. Residues: CQMAQDTDTQYF. The chain uses TRBV20-1 and TRBJ2-3; D not resolved. The CDR3 has 12 residues. The germline V gene encodes CDR1 DFQATT and CDR2 SNEGSKA (reference sequence).

The chain employs TRBV4-1 and TRBJ2-7; D call uncertain. CDR1 MGHRA and CDR2 YSYEKL come from the germline V gene. The CDR3 runs 15 residues. The V end lost 1 base, the J end lost 2 bases, and 12 bases lay between the germline ends. This CDR3 is CASSQVSPMAYEQYF. In DNA form, the CDR3 reads TGCGCCAGCAGCCAAGTTTCACCGATGGCCTACGAGCAGTACTTC.

This clonotype came up many times. This chain joins TRBV20-1 and TRBJ2-7; TRBD2 matches 8 bases. Germline loops: CDR1 DFQATT, CDR2 SNEGSKA (reference sequence). V was pared by 6 bases and J by 5 bases, with 12 bases of the junction left unmatched. The CDR3 runs 14 residues. The CDR3 DNA follows: TGCAGTGCCCAGCACCCTAGCGGGTTGAACGAGCAGTACTTC. It yields the protein CSAQHPSGLNEQYF.

This clonotype showed up many times. The chain carries TRBV4-3 and TRBJ2-3; 14 nucleotides line up with TRBD2. J gave up 10 bases and V 1 base, and 13 bases lay outside the gene matches. Germline CDR1 is LGHNA and CDR2 is YSLEER. The CDR3 has 18 residues. The CDR3 sequence is CASSQAHGTSGSERSQYF. The CDR3 DNA follows: TGCGCCAGCAGCCAAGCTCACGGGACTAGCGGGAGTGAAAGGTCGCAGTATTTT.

This clonotype was detected only a few times. The V call is TRBV20-1, the J call TRBJ2-7; tentatively, D is TRBD1 or TRBD2 (5 bases each). Germline CDR1 reads DFQATT; CDR2 reads SNEGSKA (reference sequence). This CDR3 comprises 13 residues. Trimming removed 0 bases from V and 9 bases from J, with 15 bases in between. In nucleotides, the CDR3 is TGCAGTGCTAGAGAGCCGGGGCCAGAGGTGCAGTACTTC. Residues: CSAREPGPEVQYF.

The sample holds many counts of this clonotype. The chain couples TRBV20-1 to TRBJ1-5; 7 bases are a match to TRBD1. The CDR3 loop spans 16 amino acids. V shed 0 bases and J 2 bases; nucleotides not matched to a gene: 7. Germline CDR1 reads DFQATT; CDR2 reads SNEGSKA (reference sequence). The CDR3 DNA follows: TGCAGTGCTAGAGATCCTACTACAGGGGGCAATCAGCCCCAGCATTTT. As protein: CSARDPTTGGNQPQHF.

This clonotype was recorded many times. The rearrangement joins TRBV28 to TRBJ2-1, with D hard to call. The CDR3 covers 12 residues. Germline CDR1 reads MDHEN; CDR2 reads SYDVKM. Trimming stripped 1 base from V and 8 bases from J, with 6 bases between. The CDR3, as DNA: TGTGCCAGCAGTTTATTTCCGGATGAGCAGTTCTTC. It encodes CASSLFPDEQFF.

This clonotype was seen a handful of times. V usage is TRBV5-1 and J usage is TRBJ2-4, with a tentative D call TRBD1 (6 bases). Trimming stripped 4 bases from V and 0 bases from J, with 17 bases between. This CDR3 is 17 amino acids long. Germline CDR1 reads SGHRS; CDR2 reads YFSETQ. CDR3 in amino acids: CASSPSTGKLAKNIQYF. The CDR3 region has the DNA TGCGCCAGCAGCCCCTCGACAGGAAAACTAGCCAAAAACATTCAGTACTTC.

This clonotype was seen repeatedly, ten times or more. The chain combines TRBV7-2 with TRBJ1-5; D is uncertain. This CDR3 comprises 13 residues. Per the germline V gene, CDR1 is SGHTA and CDR2 is FQGNSA. V was shortened by 6 bases and J by 6 bases, with 12 bases between the two germline ends. Here the CDR3 reads CASSPQVAQPQHF. In nucleotides, the CDR3 is TGTGCCAGCAGTCCGCAGGTTGCTCAGCCCCAGCATTTT.

There are many counts of this clonotype. V and J are TRBV4-1 and TRBJ2-1, with TRBD2 identical over 8 bases. Losses at the gene ends were 1 base for V and 8 bases for J; bases not matched to a gene: 10. Germline CDR1 MGHRA, CDR2 YSYEKL. The CDR3 has 16 residues. The CDR3 reads CASSQVGGAVRDEQFF. The CDR3 region has the DNA TGCGCCAGCAGCCAAGTCGGGGGGGCTGTGCGGGATGAGCAGTTCTTC.

This clonotype was picked up many times. This chain uses TRBV10-3 with TRBJ2-2, with D tentatively TRBD2 (6 bases). Germline V gene sequence: CDR1 ENHRY, CDR2 SYGVKD. CDR3 length: 14 amino acids. Trimming pared 11 bases from V and 2 bases from J, leaving 15 bases between. This CDR3 is CALGDSPNTGELFF. DNA of the CDR3: TGTGCCCTAGGGGACTCTCCAAACACCGGGGAGCTGTTTTTT.

The chain recombines TRBV5-1 with TRBJ2-6; D is uncertain. The CDR3 runs to 15 residues. Germline loops: CDR1 SGHRS, CDR2 YFSETQ. Trimming removed 2 bases at V and 2 bases at J, with 8 bases between. The CDR3 nucleotides are TGCGCCAGCAGCTTCGCATCGCCTGGGGCCAACGTCCTGACTTTC. It translates to CASSFASPGANVLTF.

The V and J genes are TRBV4-2 and TRBJ1-2; TRBD1 matches 9 bases. Germline assignment: CDR1 LGHNA and CDR2 YNFKEQ. V was pared by 4 bases and J by 5 bases, with 5 bases of the junction left unmatched. This CDR3 contains 14 residues. The DNA for the CDR3 is TGTGCCAGCAGCCGCGACAGGGGGAGGTATGGCTACACCTTC. This gives the protein CASSRDRGRYGYTF.

The chain recombines TRBV12-3 or TRBV12-4 with TRBJ2-7, with D possibly being TRBD2 (5 bases). Trimming pared 7 bases from V and 0 bases from J, leaving 16 bases between. This CDR3 region has 15 residues. The CDR3 spells CASTPRGGSSYEQYF. The CDR3 DNA reads as TGTGCCAGCACCCCTCGGGGTGGGAGCTCCTACGAGCAGTACTTC.

This clonotype was counted at least ten times. V and J are TRBV29-1 and TRBJ2-3; TRBD2 is a possible D gene (6 bases). Per germline, CDR1 SQVTM and CDR2 ANQGSEA. The CDR3 is 14 residues long. The V end lost 5 bases, the J end lost 0 bases, and 12 bases lay between the germline ends. The DNA of the CDR3 is TGCAGCGTTCAGCTAGCGCCCAGCACAGATACGCAGTATTTT. Its translation: CSVQLAPSTDTQYF.

This clonotype was observed at least ten times. V usage is TRBV7-3 and J usage is TRBJ2-7; 9 positions match TRBD2. After removal of 5 bases from V and 5 bases from J, the junction contained 7 bases not matched to a gene. CDR1 and CDR2 (germline): SGHTA, FQGTGA. This CDR3 is 14 amino acids long. This CDR3 is CASSLLGGRDEQYF. CDR3 nucleotide sequence: TGTGCCAGCAGCCTACTTGGCGGGAGGGACGAGCAGTACTTC.

In its sample, this clonotype was seen many times. The chain combines TRBV25-1 with TRBJ2-2; perhaps TRBD1 as D (6 bases). This CDR3 has 14 amino acids. Germline CDR1 is MGHDK and CDR2 is SYGVNS. The V and J ends lost 7 bases and 1 base respectively, with 10 bases between them. The CDR3, as DNA: TGTGCCAGCACGGGACACCTGAACACCGGGGAGCTGTTTTTT. Encoded protein: CASTGHLNTGELFF.

Notes on this clonotype: A read error is possible here, since a much larger clone lies one base away. V is TRBV5-4 and J is TRBJ2-7; 11 bases are a match to TRBD2. The CDR3 contains 15 residues. Germline V gene data show CDR1 as SGHNT and CDR2 as YYREEE (reference sequence). V was pared by 7 bases and J by 4 bases, with 10 bases of the junction left unmatched. The CDR3 reads CASGLGTSGVYEQYF. The CDR3 region has the DNA TGTGCCAGCGGCCTAGGGACTAGCGGAGTTTACGAGCAGTACTTC.

This clonotype was detected ten times or more. The chain is built from TRBV5-1 and TRBJ2-1; 14 nucleotides line up with TRBD2. J gave up 9 bases and V 7 bases, and 3 bases lay outside the gene matches. Germline V lookup: CDR1 SGHRS, CDR2 YFSETQ. This CDR3 region has 13 residues. CDR3 amino acids: CASSGLAGVEQFF. The CDR3 coding sequence is TGCGCCAGCTCGGGACTAGCGGGAGTTGAGCAGTTCTTC.

Many counts were recorded for this clonotype. V and J are TRBV7-2 and TRBJ1-5; tentative D call: TRBD1 (5 bases). The CDR3 covers 13 residues. CDR1 is SGHTA and CDR2 is FQGNSA in the germline V gene. V gave up 5 bases and J gave up 6 bases, with 11 bases separating them. The CDR3 loop is CASSPPGGQPQHF. The CDR3 region has the DNA TGTGCCAGCAGCCCGCCGGGGGGTCAGCCCCAGCATTTT.

This clonotype was seen many times. The genes are TRBV10-2 and TRBJ2-3; tentatively, D is TRBD1 or TRBD2 (5 bases each). From germline, CDR1 is WSHSY and CDR2 SAAADI. V was trimmed by 0 bases and J by 7 bases, leaving 14 bases between them. The CDR3 contains 15 residues. CDR3 coding DNA: TGCGCCAGCAGTGAGTCCCCCTTTGGGGGTTATACGCAGTATTTT. Translated, it gives CASSESPFGGYTQYF.

In this sample, this clonotype turned up a few times. The chain joins TRBV4-2 to TRBJ2-1, with D possibly matching TRBD1 (6 bases). V was shortened by 4 bases and J by 0 bases, with 13 bases between the two germline ends. Per germline, CDR1 LGHNA and CDR2 YNFKEQ. This CDR3 is built from 16 residues. The CDR3 sequence: CASSLGTLSSYNEQFF. Written as DNA, the CDR3 is TGTGCCAGCAGCCTAGGGACATTGAGCTCCTACAATGAGCAGTTCTTC.

In its sample, this clonotype was seen many times. This chain connects TRBV20-1 to TRBJ1-2, with a tentative D call TRBD1 (6 bases). V was clipped by 6 bases and J by 5 bases, with 10 bases between them. Germline lookup yields CDR1 DFQATT and CDR2 SNEGSKA (reference sequence). The CDR3 extends over 11 amino acids. CDR3 nucleotides: TGCAGTGCAACGGACAGTTATGGCTACACCTTC. The encoded protein is CSATDSYGYTF.